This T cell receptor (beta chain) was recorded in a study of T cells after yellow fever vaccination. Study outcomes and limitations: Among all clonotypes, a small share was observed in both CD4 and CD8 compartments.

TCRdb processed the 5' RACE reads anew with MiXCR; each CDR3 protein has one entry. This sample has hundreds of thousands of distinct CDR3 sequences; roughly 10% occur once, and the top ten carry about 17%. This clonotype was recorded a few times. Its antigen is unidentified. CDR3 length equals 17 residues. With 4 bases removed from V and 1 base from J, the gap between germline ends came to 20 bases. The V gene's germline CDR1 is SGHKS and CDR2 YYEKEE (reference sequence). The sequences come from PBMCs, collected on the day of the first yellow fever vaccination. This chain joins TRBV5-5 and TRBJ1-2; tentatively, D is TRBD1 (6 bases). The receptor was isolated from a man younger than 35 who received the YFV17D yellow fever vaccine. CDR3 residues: CASSRTPTGGGNYGYTF. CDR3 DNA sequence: TGTGCCAGCAGCCGGACTCCAACCGGAGGGGGTAACTATGGCTACACCTTC.